These T cell receptor beta chains were read from a single sample in a study of shared clonotypes between healthy human individuals. Profiled with immunoSEQ multiplex PCR; TCRdb holds only in-frame clones, not every one. The sample lists around 2,000,000 clones; roughly 95% were seen once. The sequenced sample consisted of naive CD8+ T cells sorted from blood. The source of these receptors is a man aged 18 to 29 in good health. Both conserved end residues are part of each CDR3. D genes are given only for firm matches. Where a row states a size, it is once, few, many or the class of an expanded clone; other rows omit it.

j_gene: TRBJ2-7
d_gene: NA
v_gene: TRBV11-2
abundance: once
CDR3nt: TGTGCCAGCAGCTTAGCTACTCTCGGTTATTTCGAGCAGTACTTC
CDR3aa: CASSLATLGYFEQYF

j_gene: TRBJ1-2
d_gene: NA
v_gene: TRBV4-3
abundance: NA
CDR3nt: TGCGCCAGCAGCCAAGACGGGCCTCCGGGGCGCGGCTACACCTTC
CDR3aa: CASSQDGPPGRGYTF

j_gene: TRBJ2-7
d_gene: TRBD2
v_gene: TRBV4-1
abundance: NA
CDR3nt: TGCGCCAGCAGCCAAGATTCAAGCGGGAGGGGGTCCTACGAGCAGTACTTC
CDR3aa: CASSQDSSGRGSYEQYF

j_gene: TRBJ1-2
d_gene: NA
v_gene: TRBV6-5
abundance: once
CDR3nt: TGTGCCAGCAGTTACTTAAATGGCTACACCTTC
CDR3aa: CASSYLNGYTF

j_gene: TRBJ1-6
d_gene: NA
v_gene: TRBV5-6
abundance: NA
CDR3nt: TGTGCCAGCAGCTTAGGACTGACTAATTCACCCCTCCACTTT
CDR3aa: CASSLGLTNSPLHF

j_gene: TRBJ2-3
d_gene: NA
v_gene: TRBV9
abundance: NA
CDR3nt: TGTGCCAGCAGCGTAGCAGCGGGCACAGATACGCAGTATTTT
CDR3aa: CASSVAAGTDTQYF

j_gene: TRBJ2-1
d_gene: TRBD2
v_gene: TRBV6-5
abundance: NA
CDR3nt: TGTGCCAGCAGTGTGACTAGCGCCTACAATGAGCAGTTCTTC
CDR3aa: CASSVTSAYNEQFF

j_gene: TRBJ2-7
d_gene: TRBD1
v_gene: TRBV5-1
abundance: NA
CDR3nt: TGCGCCAGCAGCACCCTGACAGGGGCCTCCTACGAGCAGTACTTC
CDR3aa: CASSTLTGASYEQYF

j_gene: TRBJ2-3
d_gene: NA
v_gene: TRBV11-2
abundance: NA
CDR3nt: TGTGCCAGCGCGTACGGGGCCGGTTTCGCAGATACGCAGTATTTT
CDR3aa: CASAYGAGFADTQYF

j_gene: TRBJ2-5
d_gene: NA
v_gene: TRBV7-9
abundance: NA
CDR3nt: TGTGCCAGCAGCTCCCCCCGCGCAGGGGACCAAGAGACCCAGTACTTC
CDR3aa: CASSSPRAGDQETQYF

j_gene: TRBJ2-3
d_gene: TRBD2
v_gene: TRBV4-3
abundance: NA
CDR3nt: TGCGCCAGCAGCCAAGATCCCGCTAGCGGGAGGGGGACTAGCACAGATACGCAGTATTTT
CDR3aa: CASSQDPASGRGTSTDTQYF